The 25 T cell receptor beta chains below come from one sample, sequenced in a study of T cell responses to AZD1222 COVID-19 vaccine (dated by TCRdb to the early 2020s). Library preparation was by the immunoSEQ multiplex PCR assay. TCRdb provides this immuneACCESS table in a form limited to in-frame rearrangements. Some clones are lacking; in checked studies, under half of them reflect an unresolved V gene, and why the rest are absent is not known. Recorded for this sample are about 120,000 clones; about nine tenths of them occurred a single time. The top ten clonotypes cover around 2.4% of the sample. What the time point label conveys for this sample: baseline before first vaccination. Sequenced here: peripheral blood, sampled on day 0 of AZD1222 vaccination. Every receptor here comes from an adult in good health.

This chain links TRBV12-3 or TRBV12-4 with TRBJ2-1; 8 bases are shared with TRBD1. This CDR3 region has 13 residues. J gave up 9 bases and V 6 bases, and 7 bases lay outside the gene matches. CDR3 sequence reads: CASSRQGSGEQFF. CDR3 sequence (DNA): TGTGCCAGCAGCCGACAGGGGTCGGGTGAGCAGTTCTTC.

The rearrangement joins TRBV7-3 to TRBJ2-3; 10 bases line up with TRBD1. The V segment lost 5 bases and the J segment 1 base; nucleotides outside the gene matches: 3. The V gene's germline CDR1 is SGHTA and CDR2 FQGTGA. This CDR3 is 15 amino acids long. The CDR3 loop is CASSPGTGGTDTQYF. CDR3 sequence (DNA): TGTGCCAGCAGCCCCGGGACAGGGGGCACAGATACGCAGTATTTT.

The J gene is TRBJ2-7, the V gene TRBV27; 10 positions match TRBD2. Germline CDR1 and CDR2: MNHEY and SMNVEV (reference sequence). V lost 10 bases and J lost 2; bases outside the gene matches: 8. CDR3 size: 14 residues. The CDR3 sequence: CATQRLAGPYEQYF. The CDR3 nucleotides are TGTGCCACCCAAAGACTAGCGGGTCCCTACGAGCAGTACTTC.

CDR3 region: CASSPLRGPLAKNIQYF. CDR3 sequence (DNA): TGTGCCAGCAGTCCCCTGAGAGGACCGCTAGCCAAAAACATTCAGTACTTC. The chain recombines TRBV3-1 (or the pseudogene TRBV3-2) with TRBJ2-4; D remains ambiguous. The germline gives CDR1 LGHDT, CDR2 YNNKEL (reference sequence). The CDR3 has 17 amino acids. Trimming stripped 6 bases from V and 0 bases from J, with 18 bases between.

The chain has TRBV21-1 and TRBJ2-1; TRBD2, as called in the table, went unchecked against the DNA. TRBV21-1 is an annotated pseudogene. The CDR3 spans 23 residues. The CDR3 loop reads CASSQTRLINRVSKAPPRGEQFF. CDR3 DNA sequence: TGTGCCAGCAGCCAAACGCGACTAATTAACAGAGTGAGCAAAGCCCCCCCGCGGGGTGAGCAGTTCTTC.

This clone has only a few counts. CDR3 coding DNA: TGTGCCAGCAGACGGGACAGGGGGAATTCACCCCTCCACTTT. Protein product: CASRRDRGNSPLHF. This chain uses TRBV7-9 with TRBJ1-6, with 11 bases lining up with TRBD1. Per the germline V gene, CDR1 is SEHNR and CDR2 is FQNEAQ (reference sequence). CDR3 length: 14 residues. J gave up 7 bases and V 6 bases, and 2 bases lay outside the gene matches. Looking up the rest from reference TRBV7-9 and TRBJ1-6 gives the full variable domain: DTGVSQNPRHKITKRGQNVTFRCDPISEHNRLYWYRQTLGQGPEFLTYFQNEAQLEKSRLLSDRFSAERPKGSFSTLEIQRTEQGDSAMYLCASRRDRGNSPLHFGNGTRLTVT.

This clone was seen just once. The rearrangement uses TRBV5-1 and TRBJ2-1; D remains ambiguous. Germline lookup yields CDR1 SGHRS and CDR2 YFSETQ. Trimming cost V 0 bases and J 3 bases, with 4 bases left between them. The length of the CDR3 is 13 residues. The CDR3 DNA is TGCGCCAGCAGCTTGGGGGACTACAATGAGCAGTTCTTC. The encoded protein is CASSLGDYNEQFF.

This sequence joins TRBV2 and TRBJ1-4, with 7 bases that match TRBD1. J lost 8 bases, V lost 6 bases, and 3 bases had no gene match. This CDR3 comprises 12 residues. Germline V gene data show CDR1 as SNHLY and CDR2 as FYNNEI. The CDR3 sequence: CASSTQGEKLFF. The CDR3 DNA reads as TGTGCCAGCAGCACACAGGGGGAAAAACTGTTTTTT.

This rearrangement joins TRBV2 to TRBJ2-7; TRBD2 is a possible D gene (5 bases). The CDR3 extends over 12 amino acids. The V end lost 0 bases, the J end lost 9 bases, and 9 bases lay between the germline ends. Looked up from germline, CDR1 is SNHLY and CDR2 is FYNNEI. DNA of the CDR3: TGTGCCAGCAGTGAAGCGCGGGTTTCGCAGTACTTC. Residues: CASSEARVSQYF.

The chain combines TRBV6-1 with TRBJ1-1; tentative D call: TRBD1 (5 bases). Trimming took off 3 bases at V and 6 bases at J, with 17 bases between the two ends. Germline CDR1 reads MNHNS; CDR2 reads SASEGT. The CDR3 has 15 residues. This chain's CDR3 is CASSDWGLPGAEAFF. As DNA, the CDR3 is TGTGCCAGCAGTGATTGGGGCCTACCGGGGGCTGAAGCTTTCTTT.

This clone was detected once. The rearrangement links TRBV2 to TRBJ1-2, with 8 bases aligning to TRBD1. V lost 5 bases, J lost 5 bases, and 7 bases stayed unmatched. Germline CDR1 and CDR2: SNHLY and FYNNEI. This CDR3 region has 14 residues. CDR3 sequence reads: CASSSGQGRYGYTF. Here the CDR3 DNA reads TGTGCCAGCAGTTCCGGACAGGGCAGATATGGCTACACCTTC.

The chain couples TRBV11-3 to TRBJ2-1; no firm D call. From germline, CDR1 is SGHNT and CDR2 YENEEA. The CDR3 is 13 residues long. Between the trimmed V and J ends, which lost 1 base and 12 bases, there was a span of 13 bases. Written as DNA, the CDR3 is TGTGCCAGCAGCTTAGCCCCTTTCAACGGGCAGTTCTTC. Translation: CASSLAPFNGQFF.

The chain carries TRBV28 and TRBJ2-1; 7 nucleotides line up with TRBD2. The CDR3 runs to 15 residues. V lost 3 bases, J lost 4 bases, and 6 bases stayed unmatched. In germline, CDR1 is MDHEN, CDR2 SYDVKM. The DNA for the CDR3 is TGTGCCAGCAGTTTTGGGCTAGCGGATTACAATGAGCAGTTCTTC. Its protein product is CASSFGLADYNEQFF.

Turning to this clone: Within the sample, other DNA sequences also encode this same CDR3. V gene TRBV12-3 or TRBV12-4 combines with J gene TRBJ2-2; D ambiguous. Trimming removed 6 bases at V and 7 bases at J, with 12 bases between. CDR3 size: 13 residues. The CDR3 here is CASSLVTGGELFF. The CDR3 DNA sequence: TGTGCCAGCAGCCTCGTTACGGGCGGGGAGCTGTTTTTT.

V gene TRBV6-5 combines with J gene TRBJ1-1; no clear D. The germline gives CDR1 MNHEY, CDR2 SVGAGI. With 5 bases removed from V and 1 base from J, the gap between germline ends came to 8 bases. This CDR3 comprises 13 residues. Here the CDR3 DNA reads TGTGCCAGCAGTCCAAACCAGAACACTGAAGCTTTCTTT. This translates into CASSPNQNTEAFF.

Only one count was recorded for this clone. The chain combines TRBV27 with TRBJ2-1; possibly TRBD2 for D (6 bases). The CDR3 spans 14 residues. Germline CDR1 MNHEY, CDR2 SMNVEV (reference sequence). V gave up 7 bases and J gave up 0 bases, with 10 bases separating them. The CDR3 nucleotides are TGTGCCAGCATCTCCGGGAGCTCCTACAATGAGCAGTTCTTC. It specifies CASISGSSYNEQFF.

The gene calls are TRBV11-3 and TRBJ2-1, with 8 bases fitting TRBD2. The trim removed 5 bases at V and 7 bases at J, leaving 13 bases unmatched. Germline CDR1 reads SGHNT; CDR2 reads YENEEA. The CDR3 contains 16 residues. The CDR3 reads CASSPGGASGSNEQFF. CDR3 DNA: TGTGCCAGCAGCCCAGGTGGGGCTAGCGGGTCTAATGAGCAGTTCTTC.

The CDR3 spells CASSSWGTGTYEQYF. The CDR3 region has the DNA TGTGCCAGCAGCTCTTGGGGGACAGGGACCTACGAGCAGTACTTC. This chain connects TRBV11-1 to TRBJ2-7, with TRBD1 matching over 9 bases. The CDR3 is 15 residues long. In germline, CDR1 is SGHAT, CDR2 FQDESV (reference sequence). V shed 4 bases, J shed 2 bases, and the junction held 6 bases outside the gene matches.

This rearrangement joins TRBV5-1 to TRBJ2-2; TRBD2 is a possible D gene (5 bases). Germline V CDR1 and CDR2: SGHRS, YFSETQ. The CDR3 extends over 15 amino acids. The V and J ends lost 0 bases and 6 bases respectively, with 12 bases between them. CDR3: CASSLESGVPGELFF. CDR3 bases: TGCGCCAGCAGCTTGGAGTCCGGGGTCCCCGGGGAGCTGTTTTTT.

Details on this clone: The junction departs from germline at one end; a sequencing error may be responsible. The J gene is TRBJ2-4, the V gene TRBV2; a weak D match, TRBD1 (5 bases). The CDR3 extends over 15 amino acids. Germline lookup yields CDR1 SNHLY and CDR2 FYNNEI. CDR3 loop: CASSRRSGPNNIQYF. Written as DNA, the CDR3 is TGTGCCAGCAGCCGACGATCAGGGCCCAACAACATTCAGTACTTC.

Only one count was recorded for this clone. The rearrangement uses TRBV15 and TRBJ2-5, with 11 bases identical to TRBD2. Germline trimming cut 6 bases from V and 3 bases from J; bases unmatched to any gene: 6. This CDR3 has 15 amino acids. Germline V CDR1 and CDR2: LNHNV, YYDKDF (reference sequence). CDR3 DNA: TGTGCCACCAGAGTAGCGGGAGGGTCGGAAGAGACCCAGTACTTC. As protein: CATRVAGGSEETQYF.

The CDR3 nucleotides read TGTGCCAGCAGTTTACAGGGTTCTGGGTATGGCTACACCTTC. This codes for CASSLQGSGYGYTF. This rearrangement joins TRBV28 to TRBJ1-2; TRBD1 might be the D (5 bases). The CDR3 is 14 residues long. Germline V gene data show CDR1 as MDHEN and CDR2 as SYDVKM. V was cut by 2 bases and J by 5 bases, with 12 bases left in between.

There are a few counts of this clone. CDR3 bases: TGTGCCAGCAGCCTGGGGGGGACCCGGTCGTACGAGCAGTACTTC. Its translation: CASSLGGTRSYEQYF. The chain links TRBV28 to TRBJ2-7, with 7 bases fitting TRBD2. Germline V gene lookup returns CDR1 MDHEN and CDR2 SYDVKM. The CDR3 sequence is 15 residues long. Trimming removed 6 bases from V and 4 bases from J; junction bases left unmatched: 12.

The chain uses TRBV28 and TRBJ2-2; D is perhaps TRBD1 (6 bases). The CDR3 is made up of 15 amino acids. CDR1 is MDHEN, CDR2 SYDVKM, per germline. V lost 3 bases and J lost 3, with 11 bases in between. In DNA form, the CDR3 reads TGTGCCAGCAGTTTCACAGGGATGTACACCGGGGAGCTGTTTTTT. Protein: CASSFTGMYTGELFF.

This clone was observed once. The chain joins TRBV19 to TRBJ1-2, with D maybe TRBD1 (5 bases). The CDR3 extends over 16 amino acids. CDR1 is LNHDA, CDR2 SQIVND, per germline (reference sequence). Trimming took 6 bases from V and 10 from J, leaving 27 bases between them. DNA for the CDR3: TGTGCCAGTAGCGCCGGGCACGGGGCGAGACTTCAAGACTACACCTTC. Protein sequence: CASSAGHGARLQDYTF.